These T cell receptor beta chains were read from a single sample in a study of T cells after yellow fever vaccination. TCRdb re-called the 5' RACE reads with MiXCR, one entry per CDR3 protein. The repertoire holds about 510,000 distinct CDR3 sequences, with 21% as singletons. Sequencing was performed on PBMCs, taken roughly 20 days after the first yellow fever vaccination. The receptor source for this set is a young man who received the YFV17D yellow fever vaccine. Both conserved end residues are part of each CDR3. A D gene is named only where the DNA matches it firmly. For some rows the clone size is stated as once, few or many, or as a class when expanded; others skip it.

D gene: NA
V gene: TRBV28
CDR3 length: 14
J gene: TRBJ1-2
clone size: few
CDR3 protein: CASSLPTAVYGYTF
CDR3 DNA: TGTGCCAGCAGTTTGCCTACAGCCGTTTATGGCTACACCTTC

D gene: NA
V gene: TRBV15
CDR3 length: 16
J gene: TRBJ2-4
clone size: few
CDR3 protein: CATSRTRDRAKNIQYF
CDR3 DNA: TGTGCCACCAGCAGGACCCGGGACCGAGCCAAAAACATTCAGTACTTC

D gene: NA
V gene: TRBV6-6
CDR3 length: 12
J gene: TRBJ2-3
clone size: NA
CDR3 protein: CASSFVPDTQYF
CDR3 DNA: TGTGCCAGCAGTTTCGTCCCAGATACGCAGTATTTT

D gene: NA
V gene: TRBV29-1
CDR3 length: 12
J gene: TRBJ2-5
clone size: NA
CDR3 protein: CSVVLGLETQYF
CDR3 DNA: TGCAGCGTTGTATTGGGTTTGGAGACCCAGTACTTC

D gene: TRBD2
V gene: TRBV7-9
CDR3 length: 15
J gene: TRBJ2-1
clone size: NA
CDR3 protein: CASTRGVEGYNEQFF
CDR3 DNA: TGTGCCAGCACACGGGGGGTAGAGGGCTACAATGAGCAGTTCTTC

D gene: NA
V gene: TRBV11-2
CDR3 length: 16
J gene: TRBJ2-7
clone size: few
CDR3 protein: CASSVSDGTVTYEQYF
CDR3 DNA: TGTGCCAGCAGCGTTTCCGACGGGACTGTGACCTACGAGCAGTACTTC

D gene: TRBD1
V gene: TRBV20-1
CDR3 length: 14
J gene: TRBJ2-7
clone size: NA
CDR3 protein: CSARSDRGSYEQYF
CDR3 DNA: TGCAGTGCTAGATCGGACAGGGGATCCTACGAGCAGTACTTC

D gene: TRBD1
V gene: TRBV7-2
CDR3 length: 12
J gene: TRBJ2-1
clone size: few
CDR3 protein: CASSLQGAEQFF
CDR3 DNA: TGTGCCAGCAGCCTACAGGGGGCCGAGCAGTTCTTC

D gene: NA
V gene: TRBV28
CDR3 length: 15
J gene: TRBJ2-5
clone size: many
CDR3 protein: CASSPSPGIQETQYF
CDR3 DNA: TGTGCCAGCAGTCCCTCGCCCGGGATTCAAGAGACCCAGTACTTC

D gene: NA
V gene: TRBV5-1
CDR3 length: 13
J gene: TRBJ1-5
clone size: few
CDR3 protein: CASAPDANQPQHF
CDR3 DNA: TGCGCCAGCGCCCCGGACGCGAATCAGCCCCAGCATTTT

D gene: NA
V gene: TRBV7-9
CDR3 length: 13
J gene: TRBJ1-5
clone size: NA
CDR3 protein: CASSPDTNQPQHF
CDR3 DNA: TGTGCCAGCAGCCCCGACACCAATCAGCCCCAGCATTTT

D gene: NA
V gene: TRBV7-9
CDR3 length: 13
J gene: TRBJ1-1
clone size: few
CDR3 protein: CASSPPAVTEAFF
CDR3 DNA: TGTGCCAGCAGCCCGCCGGCGGTCACTGAAGCTTTCTTT

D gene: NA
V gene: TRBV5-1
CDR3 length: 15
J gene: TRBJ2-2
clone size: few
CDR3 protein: CASSLERGITGELFF
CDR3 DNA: TGCGCCAGCAGCTTGGAACGGGGGATCACCGGGGAGCTGTTTTTT

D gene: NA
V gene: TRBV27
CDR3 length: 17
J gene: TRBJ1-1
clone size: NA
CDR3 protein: CASREIRGRAIYTEAFF
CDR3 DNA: TGTGCCAGCAGGGAGATTAGGGGCAGAGCCATCTACACTGAAGCTTTCTTT

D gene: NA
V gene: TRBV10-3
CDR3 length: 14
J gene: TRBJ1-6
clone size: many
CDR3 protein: CAISERGENSPLHF
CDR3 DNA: TGTGCCATCAGTGAGCGGGGCGAGAATTCACCCCTCCACTTT

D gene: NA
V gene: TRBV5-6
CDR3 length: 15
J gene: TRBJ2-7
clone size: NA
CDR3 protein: CASSSAGEIPYEQYF
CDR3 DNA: TGTGCCAGCAGTTCGGCAGGGGAAATCCCCTACGAGCAGTACTTC

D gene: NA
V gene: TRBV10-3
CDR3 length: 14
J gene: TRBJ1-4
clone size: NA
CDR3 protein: CAITQPVEGEKLFF
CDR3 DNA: TGTGCCATCACCCAGCCTGTGGAGGGTGAAAAACTGTTTTTT

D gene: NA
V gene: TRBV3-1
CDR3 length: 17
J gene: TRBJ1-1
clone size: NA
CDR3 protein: CASSQVWVEPMNTEAFF
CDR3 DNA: TGTGCCAGCAGCCAAGTTTGGGTGGAACCGATGAACACTGAAGCTTTCTTT

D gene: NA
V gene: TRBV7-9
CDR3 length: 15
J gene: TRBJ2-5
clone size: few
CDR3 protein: CASWRREDPQETQYF
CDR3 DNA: TGTGCCAGCTGGCGTCGTGAGGACCCGCAAGAGACCCAGTACTTC

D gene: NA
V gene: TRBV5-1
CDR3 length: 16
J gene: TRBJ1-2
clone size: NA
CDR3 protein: CASSWGTRSKNYGYTF
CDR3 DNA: TGCGCCAGCAGCTGGGGGACACGGAGCAAAAACTATGGCTACACCTTC

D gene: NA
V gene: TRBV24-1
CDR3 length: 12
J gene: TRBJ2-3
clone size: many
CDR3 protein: CATSGSTDTQYF
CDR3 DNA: TGTGCCACCAGTGGGAGCACAGATACGCAGTATTTT

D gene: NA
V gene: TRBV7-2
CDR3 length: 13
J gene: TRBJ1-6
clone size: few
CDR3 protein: CASSFNRVSPLHF
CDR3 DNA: TGTGCCAGCAGCTTCAACAGGGTTTCACCCCTCCACTTT

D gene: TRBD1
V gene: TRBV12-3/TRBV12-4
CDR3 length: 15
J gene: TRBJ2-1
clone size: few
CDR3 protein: CASRSGTGYYNEQFF
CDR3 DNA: TGTGCCAGCAGATCCGGGACAGGGTACTACAATGAGCAGTTCTTC

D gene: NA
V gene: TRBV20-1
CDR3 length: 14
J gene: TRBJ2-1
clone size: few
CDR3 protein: CSALLIDSTNEQFF
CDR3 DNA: TGCAGTGCCCTACTGATTGACAGTACCAATGAGCAGTTCTTC

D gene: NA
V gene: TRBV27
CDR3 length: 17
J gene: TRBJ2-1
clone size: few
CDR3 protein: CASRRQGPRFGNNEQFF
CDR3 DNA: TGTGCCAGTCGCCGTCAGGGGCCCCGGTTTGGTAACAATGAGCAGTTCTTC

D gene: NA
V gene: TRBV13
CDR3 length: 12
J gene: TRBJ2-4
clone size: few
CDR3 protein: CASSQYKNIQYF
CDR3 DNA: TGTGCCAGCAGCCAATACAAAAACATTCAGTACTTC

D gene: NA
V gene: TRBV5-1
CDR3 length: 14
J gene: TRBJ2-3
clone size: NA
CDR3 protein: CASGGAPFADTQYF
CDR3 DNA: TGCGCCAGCGGGGGAGCCCCCTTCGCAGATACGCAGTATTTT

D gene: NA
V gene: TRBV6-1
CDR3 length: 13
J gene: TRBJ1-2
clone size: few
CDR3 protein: CASSETLLYGYTF
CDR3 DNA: TGTGCCAGCAGTGAAACCCTACTCTATGGCTACACCTTC

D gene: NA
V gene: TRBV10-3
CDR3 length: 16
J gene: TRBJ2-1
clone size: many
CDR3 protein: CAISEGQTSSYNEQFF
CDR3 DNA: TGTGCCATCAGTGAGGGACAGACAAGCTCCTACAATGAGCAGTTCTTC

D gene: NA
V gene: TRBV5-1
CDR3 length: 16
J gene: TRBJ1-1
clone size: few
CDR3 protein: CASSSDLGHGNTEAFF
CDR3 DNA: TGCGCCAGCAGCTCTGACCTAGGCCACGGGAACACTGAAGCTTTCTTT

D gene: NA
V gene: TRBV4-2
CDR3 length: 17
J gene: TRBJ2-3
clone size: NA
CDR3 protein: CASSQETLAPPKDTQYF
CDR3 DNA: TGTGCCAGCAGCCAAGAGACCCTAGCGCCGCCTAAAGATACGCAGTATTTT

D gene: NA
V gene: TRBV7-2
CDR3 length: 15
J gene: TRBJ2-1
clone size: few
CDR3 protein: CASSLVIGGLNEQFF
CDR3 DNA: TGTGCCAGCAGCTTAGTTATCGGGGGCCTGAATGAGCAGTTCTTC

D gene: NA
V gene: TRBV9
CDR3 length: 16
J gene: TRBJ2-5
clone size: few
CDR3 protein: CASSAALLQGRETQYF
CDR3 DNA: TGTGCCAGCAGCGCCGCCCTCCTACAGGGACGGGAGACCCAGTACTTC

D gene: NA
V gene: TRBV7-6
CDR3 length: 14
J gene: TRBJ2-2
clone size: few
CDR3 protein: CASSLEVDGGELFF
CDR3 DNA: TGTGCCAGCAGCTTAGAGGTTGACGGCGGGGAGCTGTTTTTT

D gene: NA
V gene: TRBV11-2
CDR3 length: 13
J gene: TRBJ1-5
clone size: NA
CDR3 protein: CASSTTAWQPQHF
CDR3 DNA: TGTGCCAGCAGCACCACAGCATGGCAGCCCCAGCATTTT

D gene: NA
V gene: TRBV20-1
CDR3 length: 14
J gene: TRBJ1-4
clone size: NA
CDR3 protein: CSAGTLTREKKLFF
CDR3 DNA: TGCAGTGCCGGTACTCTTACCCGGGAGAAAAAACTGTTTTTT

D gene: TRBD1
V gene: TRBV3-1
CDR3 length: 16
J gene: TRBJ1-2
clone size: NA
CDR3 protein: CASSQETGTGINGYTF
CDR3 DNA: TGTGCCAGCAGCCAAGAAACCGGGACAGGAATCAATGGCTACACCTTC

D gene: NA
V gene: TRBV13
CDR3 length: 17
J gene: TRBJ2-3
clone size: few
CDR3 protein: CASSLRPSGRGTDTQYF
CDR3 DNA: TGTGCCAGCAGCTTACGACCATCGGGACGGGGCACAGATACGCAGTATTTT

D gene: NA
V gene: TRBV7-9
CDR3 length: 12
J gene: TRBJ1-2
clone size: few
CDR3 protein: CASSSDLRGYTF
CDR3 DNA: TGTGCCAGCAGCTCAGATCTTCGGGGCTACACCTTC

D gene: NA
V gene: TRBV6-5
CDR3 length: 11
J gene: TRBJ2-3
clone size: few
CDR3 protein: CASRLARTQYF
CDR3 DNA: TGTGCCAGCAGACTAGCTAGAACGCAGTATTTT

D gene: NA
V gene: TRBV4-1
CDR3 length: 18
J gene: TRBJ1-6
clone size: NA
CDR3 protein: CASSQGGGGGSYNSPLHF
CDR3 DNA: TGCGCCAGCAGCCAAGGAGGGGGAGGTGGCTCCTATAATTCACCCCTCCACTTT

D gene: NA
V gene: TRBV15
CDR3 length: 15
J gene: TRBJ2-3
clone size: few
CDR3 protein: CATSRDLVNSDTQYF
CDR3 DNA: TGTGCCACCAGCAGAGATCTCGTCAACTCAGATACGCAGTATTTT

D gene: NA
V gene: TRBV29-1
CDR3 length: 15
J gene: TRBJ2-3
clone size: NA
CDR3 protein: CSVEATQGPVDTQYF
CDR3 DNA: TGCAGCGTTGAAGCCACTCAGGGGCCCGTAGATACGCAGTATTTT

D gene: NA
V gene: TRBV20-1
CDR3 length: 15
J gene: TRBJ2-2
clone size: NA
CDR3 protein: CSASRRSVVTGELFF
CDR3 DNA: TGCAGTGCTAGCCGGCGATCGGTGGTTACCGGGGAGCTGTTTTTT

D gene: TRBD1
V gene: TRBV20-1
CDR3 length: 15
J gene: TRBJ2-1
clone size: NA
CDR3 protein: CSARDPRTGGSEQFF
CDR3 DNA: TGCAGTGCTAGAGATCCTCGGACAGGGGGCAGTGAGCAGTTCTTC

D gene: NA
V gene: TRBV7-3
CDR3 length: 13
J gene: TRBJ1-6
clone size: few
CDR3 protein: CASSLREDSPLHF
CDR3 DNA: TGTGCCAGCAGCTTAAGGGAGGACTCACCCCTCCACTTT

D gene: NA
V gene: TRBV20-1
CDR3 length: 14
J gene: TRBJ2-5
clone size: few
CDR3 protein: CSASVGGPEETQYF
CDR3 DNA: TGCAGTGCTAGTGTAGGGGGGCCGGAGGAGACCCAGTACTTC

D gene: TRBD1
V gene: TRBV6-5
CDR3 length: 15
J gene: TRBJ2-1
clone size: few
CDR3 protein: CASSYSGQYYNEQFF
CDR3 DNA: TGTGCCAGCAGTTACTCGGGACAGTACTACAATGAGCAGTTCTTC

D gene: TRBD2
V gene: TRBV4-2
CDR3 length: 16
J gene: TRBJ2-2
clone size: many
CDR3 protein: CASSQERGENTGELFF
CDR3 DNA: TGTGCCAGCAGCCAAGAGCGGGGGGAAAACACCGGGGAGCTGTTTTTT

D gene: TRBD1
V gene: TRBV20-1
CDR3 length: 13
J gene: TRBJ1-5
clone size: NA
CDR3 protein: CSAPGQGNQPQHF
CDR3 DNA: TGCAGTGCCCCCGGACAGGGCAATCAGCCCCAGCATTTT